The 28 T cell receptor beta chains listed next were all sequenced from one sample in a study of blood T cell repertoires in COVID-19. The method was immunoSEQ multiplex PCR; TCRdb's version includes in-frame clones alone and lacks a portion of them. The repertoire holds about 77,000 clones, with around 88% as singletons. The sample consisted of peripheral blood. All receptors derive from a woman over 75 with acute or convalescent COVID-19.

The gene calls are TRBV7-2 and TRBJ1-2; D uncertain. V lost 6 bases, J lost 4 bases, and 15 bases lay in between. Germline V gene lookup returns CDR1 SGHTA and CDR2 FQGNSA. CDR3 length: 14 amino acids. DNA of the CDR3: TGTGCCAGCAGTCAAACCCCGGGTGGCTATGGCTACACCTTC. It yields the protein CASSQTPGGYGYTF.

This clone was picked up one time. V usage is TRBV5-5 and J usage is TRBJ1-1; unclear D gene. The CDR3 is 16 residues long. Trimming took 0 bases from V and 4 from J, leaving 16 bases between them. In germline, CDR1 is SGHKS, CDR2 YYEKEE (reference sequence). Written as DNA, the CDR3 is TGTGCCAGCAGCTTGGCTATTGGGCAGAAGTTCACTGAAGCTTTCTTT. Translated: CASSLAIGQKFTEAFF.

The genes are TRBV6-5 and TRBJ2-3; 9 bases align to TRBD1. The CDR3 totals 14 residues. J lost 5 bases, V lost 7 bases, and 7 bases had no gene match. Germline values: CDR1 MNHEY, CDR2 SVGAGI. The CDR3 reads CASKGDRVGDTQYF. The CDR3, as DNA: TGTGCCAGCAAAGGGGACAGGGTGGGAGATACGCAGTATTTT.

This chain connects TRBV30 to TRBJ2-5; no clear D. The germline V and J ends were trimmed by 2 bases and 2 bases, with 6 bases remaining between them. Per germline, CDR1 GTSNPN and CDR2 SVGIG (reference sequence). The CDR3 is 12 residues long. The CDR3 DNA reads TGTGCCTGGAGTTCTAGACAAGAGACCCAGTACTTC. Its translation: CAWSSRQETQYF.

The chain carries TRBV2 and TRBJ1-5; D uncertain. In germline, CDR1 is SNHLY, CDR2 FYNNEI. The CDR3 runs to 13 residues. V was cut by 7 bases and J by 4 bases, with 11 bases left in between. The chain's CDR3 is CASNPQVNQPQHF. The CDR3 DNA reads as TGTGCCAGCAATCCGCAGGTAAATCAGCCCCAGCATTTT.

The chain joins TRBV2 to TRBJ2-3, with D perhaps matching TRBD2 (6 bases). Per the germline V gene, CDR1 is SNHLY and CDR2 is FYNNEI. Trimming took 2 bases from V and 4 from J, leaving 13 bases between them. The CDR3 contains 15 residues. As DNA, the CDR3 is TGTGCCAGCAGTGAACGGCGGGACGGCGCAGATACGCAGTATTTT. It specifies CASSERRDGADTQYF.

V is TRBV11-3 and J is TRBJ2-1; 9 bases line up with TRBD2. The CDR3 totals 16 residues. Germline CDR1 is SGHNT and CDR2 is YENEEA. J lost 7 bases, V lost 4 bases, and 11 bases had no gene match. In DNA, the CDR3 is TGTGCCAGCAGCTCCCCGGCGGGAGGGCCGGAGAATGAGCAGTTCTTC. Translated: CASSSPAGGPENEQFF.

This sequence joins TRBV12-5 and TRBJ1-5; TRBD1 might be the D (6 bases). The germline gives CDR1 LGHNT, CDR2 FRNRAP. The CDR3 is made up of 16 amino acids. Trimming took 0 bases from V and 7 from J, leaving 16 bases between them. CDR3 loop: CASGLVLSVGAQPQHF. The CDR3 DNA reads TGTGCTAGTGGTTTGGTCCTCTCCGTGGGGGCCCAGCCCCAGCATTTT.

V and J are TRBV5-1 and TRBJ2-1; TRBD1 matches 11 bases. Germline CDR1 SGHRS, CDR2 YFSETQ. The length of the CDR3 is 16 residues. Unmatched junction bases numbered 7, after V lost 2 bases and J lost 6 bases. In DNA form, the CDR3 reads TGCGCCAGCAGCTTACCCGGGACAGGGGGGAGCAATGAGCAGTTCTTC. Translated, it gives CASSLPGTGGSNEQFF.

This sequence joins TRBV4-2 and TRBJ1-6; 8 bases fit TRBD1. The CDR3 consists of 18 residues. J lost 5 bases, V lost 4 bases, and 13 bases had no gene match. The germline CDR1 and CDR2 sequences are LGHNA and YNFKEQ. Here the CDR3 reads CASSPRRQGRIDNSPLHF. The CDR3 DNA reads TGTGCCAGCAGCCCAAGAAGACAGGGGCGGATTGATAATTCACCCCTCCACTTT.

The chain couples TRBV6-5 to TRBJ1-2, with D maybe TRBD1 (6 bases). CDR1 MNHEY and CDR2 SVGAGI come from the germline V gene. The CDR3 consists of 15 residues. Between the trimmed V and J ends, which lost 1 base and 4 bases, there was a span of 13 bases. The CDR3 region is CASSYYTQGGYGYTF. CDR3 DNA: TGTGCCAGCAGTTACTATACACAGGGCGGCTATGGCTACACCTTC.

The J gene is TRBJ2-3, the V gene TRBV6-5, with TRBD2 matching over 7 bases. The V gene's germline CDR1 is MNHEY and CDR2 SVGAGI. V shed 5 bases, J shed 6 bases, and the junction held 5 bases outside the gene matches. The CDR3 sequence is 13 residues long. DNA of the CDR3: TGTGCCAGCAGTCGGGACTATAGGGATACGCAGTATTTT. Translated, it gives CASSRDYRDTQYF.

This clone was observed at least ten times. The CDR3 region has the DNA TGCGCCAGCAGCCGCGAAGGACAGGGGACAGTAGAAAAACTGTTTTTT. Translating gives CASSREGQGTVEKLFF. This chain links TRBV5-1 with TRBJ1-4, with TRBD1 matching over 9 bases. Germline V gene sequence: CDR1 SGHRS, CDR2 YFSETQ. The ends lost 4 bases at V and 8 bases at J; junction bases unmatched: 12. This CDR3 spans 16 amino acids.

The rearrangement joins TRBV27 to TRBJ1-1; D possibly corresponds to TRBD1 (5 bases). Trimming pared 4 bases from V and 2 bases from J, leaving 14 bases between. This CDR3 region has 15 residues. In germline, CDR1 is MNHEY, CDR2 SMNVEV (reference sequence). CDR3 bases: TGTGCCAGCAGTTACCTGGGGCAGGGAAACACTGAAGCTTTCTTT. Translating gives CASSYLGQGNTEAFF.

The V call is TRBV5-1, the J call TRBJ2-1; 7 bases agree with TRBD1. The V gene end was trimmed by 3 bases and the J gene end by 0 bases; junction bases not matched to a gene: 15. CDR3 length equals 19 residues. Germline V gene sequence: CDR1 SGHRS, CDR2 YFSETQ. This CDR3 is CASSSLPRQGSSSYNEQFF. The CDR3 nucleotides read TGCGCCAGCAGCTCACTGCCGAGACAGGGATCGAGCTCCTACAATGAGCAGTTCTTC. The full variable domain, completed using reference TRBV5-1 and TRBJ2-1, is KAGVTQTPRYLIKTRGQQVTLSCSPISGHRSVSWYQQTPGQGLQFLFEYFSETQRNKGNFPGRFSGRQFSNSRSEMNVSTLELGDSALYLCASSSLPRQGSSSYNEQFFGPGTRLTVL.

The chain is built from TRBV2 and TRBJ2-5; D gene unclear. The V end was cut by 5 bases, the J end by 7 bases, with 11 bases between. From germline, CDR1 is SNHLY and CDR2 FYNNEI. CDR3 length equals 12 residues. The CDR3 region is CASSTDEGTQYF. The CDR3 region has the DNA TGTGCCAGCAGTACAGACGAAGGGACCCAGTACTTC. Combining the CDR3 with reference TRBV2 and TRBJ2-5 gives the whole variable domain EPEVTQTPSHQVTQMGQEVILRCVPISNHLYFYWYRQILGQKVEFLVSFYNNEISEKSEIFDDQFSVERPDGSNFTLKIRSTKLEDSAMYFCASSTDEGTQYFGPGTRLLVL.

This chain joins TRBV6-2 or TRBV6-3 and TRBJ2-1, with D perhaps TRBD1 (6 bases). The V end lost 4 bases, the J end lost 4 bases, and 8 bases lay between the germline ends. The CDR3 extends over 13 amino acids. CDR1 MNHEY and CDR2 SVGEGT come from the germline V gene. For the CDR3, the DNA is TGTGCCAGCAGTTCAGGGGTATACAATGAGCAGTTCTTC. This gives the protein CASSSGVYNEQFF.

In nucleotides, the CDR3 is TGTGCCATCAGGGAGACGAGGAATTCACCCCTCCACTTT. Its translation is CAIRETRNSPLHF. This chain links TRBV10-3 with TRBJ1-6, with D unresolved. The germline V gene encodes CDR1 ENHRY and CDR2 SYGVKD. The CDR3 runs to 13 residues. The V gene lost 6 bases and the J gene lost 7 bases, with 10 bases spanning the gap.

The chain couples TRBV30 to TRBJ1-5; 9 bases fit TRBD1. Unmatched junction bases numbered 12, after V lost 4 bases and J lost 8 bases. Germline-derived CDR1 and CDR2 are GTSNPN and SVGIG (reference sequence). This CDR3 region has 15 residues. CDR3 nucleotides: TGTGCCTGGACCAGGACAGGGGCCTCAGGGGAGCCCCAGCATTTT. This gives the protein CAWTRTGASGEPQHF.

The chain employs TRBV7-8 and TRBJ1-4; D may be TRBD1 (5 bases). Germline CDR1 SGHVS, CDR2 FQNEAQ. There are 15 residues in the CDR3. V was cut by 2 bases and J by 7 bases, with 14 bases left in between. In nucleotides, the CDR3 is TGTGCCAGCAGCTTACTTCCAGGGTCCACTGAAAAACTGTTTTTT. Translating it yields CASSLLPGSTEKLFF.

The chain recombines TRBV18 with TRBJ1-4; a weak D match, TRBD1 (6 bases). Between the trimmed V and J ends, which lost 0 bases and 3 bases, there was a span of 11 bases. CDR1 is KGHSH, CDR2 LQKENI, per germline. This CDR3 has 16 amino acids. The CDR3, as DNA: TGTGCCAGCTCACCACCGAGCAGGGGTGCTAATGAAAAACTGTTTTTT. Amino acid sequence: CASSPPSRGANEKLFF.

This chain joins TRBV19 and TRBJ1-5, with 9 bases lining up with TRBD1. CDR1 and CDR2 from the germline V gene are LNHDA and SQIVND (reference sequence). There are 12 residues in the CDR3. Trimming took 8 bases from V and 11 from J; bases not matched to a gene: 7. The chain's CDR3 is CASGITGGAQHF. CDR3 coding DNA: TGTGCCAGTGGGATAACAGGGGGCGCCCAGCATTTT.

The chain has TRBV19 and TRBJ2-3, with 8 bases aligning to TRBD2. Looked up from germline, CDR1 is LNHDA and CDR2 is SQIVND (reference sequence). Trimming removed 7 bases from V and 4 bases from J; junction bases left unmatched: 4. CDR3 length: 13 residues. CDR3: CASKLTSADTQYF. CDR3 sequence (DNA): TGTGCCAGTAAGCTGACTAGCGCAGATACGCAGTATTTT.

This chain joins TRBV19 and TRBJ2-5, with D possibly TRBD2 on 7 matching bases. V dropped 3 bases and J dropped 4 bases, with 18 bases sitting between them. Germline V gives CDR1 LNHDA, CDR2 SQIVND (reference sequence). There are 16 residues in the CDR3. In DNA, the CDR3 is TGTGCCAGTAGTATTAAGGGGTCAGGGGAGGGAGAGACCCAGTACTTC. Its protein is CASSIKGSGEGETQYF. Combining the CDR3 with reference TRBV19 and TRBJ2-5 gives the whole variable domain DGGITQSPKYLFRKEGQNVTLSCEQNLNHDAMYWYRQDPGQGLRLIYYSQIVNDFQKGDIAEGYSVSREKKESFPLTVTSAQKNPTAFYLCASSIKGSGEGETQYFGPGTRLLVL.

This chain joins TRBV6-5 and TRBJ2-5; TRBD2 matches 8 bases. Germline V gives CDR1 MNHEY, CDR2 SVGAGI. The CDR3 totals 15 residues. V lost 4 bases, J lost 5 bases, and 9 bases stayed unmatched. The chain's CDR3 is CASSSPGGGGETQYF. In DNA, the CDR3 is TGTGCCAGCAGTTCCCCCGGGGGGGGAGGGGAGACCCAGTACTTC.

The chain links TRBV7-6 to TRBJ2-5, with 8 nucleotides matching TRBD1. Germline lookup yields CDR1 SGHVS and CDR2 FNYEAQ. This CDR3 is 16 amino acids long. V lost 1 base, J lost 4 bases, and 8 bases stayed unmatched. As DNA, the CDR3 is TGTGCCAGCAGCTTAGACTCAGGGGGCGCGGGAGAGACCCAGTACTTC. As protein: CASSLDSGGAGETQYF.

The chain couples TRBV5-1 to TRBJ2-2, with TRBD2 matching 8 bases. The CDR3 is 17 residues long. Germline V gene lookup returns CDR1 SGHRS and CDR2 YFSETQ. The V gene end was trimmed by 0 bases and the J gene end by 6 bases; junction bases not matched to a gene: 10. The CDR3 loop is CASSLAAGLAFPGELFF. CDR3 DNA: TGCGCCAGCAGCTTGGCCGCAGGACTAGCTTTTCCCGGGGAGCTGTTTTTT.

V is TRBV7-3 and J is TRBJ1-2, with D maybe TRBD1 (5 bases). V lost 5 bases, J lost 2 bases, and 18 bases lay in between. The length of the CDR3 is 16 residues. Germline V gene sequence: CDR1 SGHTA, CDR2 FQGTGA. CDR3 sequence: CASSPDGRGGNYGYTF. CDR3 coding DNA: TGTGCCAGCAGCCCCGACGGAAGGGGTGGGAACTATGGCTACACCTTC.